This TCR beta chain was captured in a study of blood T cell repertoires in COVID-19. The CDR3 has 14 amino acids. Germline V lookup: CDR1 ENHRY, CDR2 SYGVKD. Trimming shortened V by 8 bases and J by 0 bases, and 13 bases separated the two germline ends. Method: immunoSEQ multiplex PCR; TCRdb's copy keeps in-frame clones and lacks some. The data contain some 230,000 clones, around 80% of them singletons. The sample taken for sequencing was peripheral blood. This chain links TRBV10-3 with TRBJ1-1, with D perhaps TRBD1 (5 bases). The TCR originated in a woman aged 55-70 years who had recovered from COVID-19. CDR3 bases: TGTGCCATCCGGCAGGGCAACATGAACACTGAAGCTTTCTTT. As protein: CAIRQGNMNTEAFF.